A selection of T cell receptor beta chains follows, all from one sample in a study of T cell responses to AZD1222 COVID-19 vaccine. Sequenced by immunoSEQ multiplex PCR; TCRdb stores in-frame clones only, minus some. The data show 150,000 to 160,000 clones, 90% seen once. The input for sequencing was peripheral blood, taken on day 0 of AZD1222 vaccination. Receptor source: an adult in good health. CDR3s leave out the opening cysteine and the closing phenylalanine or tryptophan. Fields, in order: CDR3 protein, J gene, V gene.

CDR3 protein: ASSSLQGYEQY
J gene: TRBJ2-7
V gene: TRBV27

CDR3 protein: ASSLEAVLFAGYT
J gene: TRBJ1-2
V gene: TRBV5-8

CDR3 protein: ASSTTWEGNYGYT
J gene: TRBJ1-2
V gene: TRBV19

CDR3 protein: AISESGGRETQY
J gene: TRBJ2-5
V gene: TRBV10-3

CDR3 protein: ASSQQTGWNSPLH
J gene: TRBJ1-6
V gene: TRBV3-1/TRBV3-2

CDR3 protein: ASSQEAQTILGNEQF
J gene: TRBJ2-1
V gene: TRBV4-2

CDR3 protein: ASSQDFGGHTGAGQPQH
J gene: TRBJ1-5
V gene: TRBV3-1/TRBV3-2

CDR3 protein: ASRPGQSNQPQH
J gene: TRBJ1-5
V gene: TRBV5-5

CDR3 protein: ASSLTNQPQH
J gene: TRBJ1-5
V gene: TRBV27

CDR3 protein: ASSTAYSNQPQH
J gene: TRBJ1-5
V gene: TRBV6-5

CDR3 protein: ASSLVGRTDEQY
J gene: TRBJ2-7
V gene: TRBV5-5

CDR3 protein: AHRENTEAF
J gene: TRBJ1-1
V gene: TRBV6-6

CDR3 protein: ASSDDPKLGDTDTQY
J gene: TRBJ2-3
V gene: TRBV9

CDR3 protein: ASSQDPLGTANEKLF
J gene: TRBJ1-4
V gene: TRBV4-3

CDR3 protein: ATSALQGRGTQY
J gene: TRBJ2-3
V gene: TRBV24-1

CDR3 protein: ATSDWPEEYGYT
J gene: TRBJ1-2
V gene: TRBV24-1

CDR3 protein: ASSIDRYSNQPQH
J gene: TRBJ1-5
V gene: TRBV19

CDR3 protein: ASSQEQNTEAF
J gene: TRBJ1-1
V gene: TRBV4-2

CDR3 protein: ATSTEELRGRQPQH
J gene: TRBJ1-5
V gene: TRBV15

CDR3 protein: ASSLLWEKDEKLF
J gene: TRBJ1-4
V gene: TRBV28

CDR3 protein: ASSLSPYEQY
J gene: TRBJ2-7
V gene: TRBV7-3

CDR3 protein: ASSRDLSYEQY
J gene: TRBJ2-7
V gene: TRBV7-9

CDR3 protein: ASSFGPEKLF
J gene: TRBJ1-4
V gene: TRBV12-3/TRBV12-4

CDR3 protein: ASSLGFNEQY
J gene: TRBJ2-7
V gene: TRBV7-9

CDR3 protein: ASSLDGRSGNTIY
J gene: TRBJ1-3
V gene: TRBV5-4

CDR3 protein: ASSFPKREPNTGELF
J gene: TRBJ2-2
V gene: TRBV7-9

CDR3 protein: ASGWGEPTEAF
J gene: TRBJ1-1
V gene: TRBV6-5

CDR3 protein: ASSQESAPGGVNTEAF
J gene: TRBJ1-1
V gene: TRBV4-3

CDR3 protein: AIRGDTNGGELF
J gene: TRBJ2-2
V gene: TRBV10-3

CDR3 protein: ASSRYNPHEQF
J gene: TRBJ2-1
V gene: TRBV23-1

CDR3 protein: ASSIDREYEQY
J gene: TRBJ2-7
V gene: TRBV19

CDR3 protein: ASSTTRRGTEAF
J gene: TRBJ1-1
V gene: TRBV7-9

CDR3 protein: ASSDPGGYT
J gene: TRBJ1-2
V gene: TRBV9

CDR3 protein: AISYSDGFVSGNTIY
J gene: TRBJ1-3
V gene: TRBV10-3

CDR3 protein: ASSPPGDTQY
J gene: TRBJ2-3
V gene: TRBV18

CDR3 protein: ASSLGEATNEKLF
J gene: TRBJ1-4
V gene: TRBV28

CDR3 protein: ASSLESQGIPYGYT
J gene: TRBJ1-2
V gene: TRBV5-8

CDR3 protein: ASSQGTSGIGNEQF
J gene: TRBJ2-1
V gene: TRBV18

CDR3 protein: ASSPSQGNEQF
J gene: TRBJ2-1
V gene: TRBV19

CDR3 protein: ASSEGPWTSGRTSYEQY
J gene: TRBJ2-7
V gene: TRBV2

CDR3 protein: ASSWGFRTGVDTEAF
J gene: TRBJ1-1
V gene: TRBV27

CDR3 protein: ASTSYAGTPSYTGELF
J gene: TRBJ2-2
V gene: TRBV19

CDR3 protein: ATSDFSPTAYQETQY
J gene: TRBJ2-5
V gene: TRBV24-1

CDR3 protein: ASSLVGGSNYEQY
J gene: TRBJ2-7
V gene: TRBV7-9

CDR3 protein: AWSVLWAGRSYGYT
J gene: TRBJ1-2
V gene: TRBV30

CDR3 protein: ASTHNARDTEAF
J gene: TRBJ1-1
V gene: TRBV5-1

CDR3 protein: AISESWAAYEQY
J gene: TRBJ2-7
V gene: TRBV10-3

CDR3 protein: ASRMDSVNEQF
J gene: TRBJ2-1
V gene: TRBV6-5

CDR3 protein: ASSGTSGRADYEQY
J gene: TRBJ2-7
V gene: TRBV6-4

CDR3 protein: ASYAGGVYNEQF
J gene: TRBJ2-1
V gene: TRBV27

CDR3 protein: ASSLRRHSQETQY
J gene: TRBJ2-5
V gene: TRBV7-2

CDR3 protein: ASSSRTSGSEQY
J gene: TRBJ2-7
V gene: TRBV5-1